Below are 28 T cell receptor beta chains sequenced from a single sample in a study of vaccination and CD4 T cells after COVID-19. This sample's treatment: roughly ten-day PBMC culture with coronavirus spike peptide pools or control peptides (ViraFEST assay). Once obtained from cultured CD4+ T cells, the DNA was sequenced using the Oncomine TCR Beta short-read assay. TCRdb ran MiXCR on the PCR reads and lists one entry per CDR3 protein. The sample has over 10,000 distinct CDR3 sequences, approximately 51% seen once. These receptors' antigens are unknown. Sequenced input: CD4+ T cells from blood, cultured in vitro. The receptors were gathered from a human donor who had recovered from COVID-19.

The chain is built from TRBV14 and TRBJ1-1; D not resolved. V was shortened by 1 base and J by 10 bases, with 7 bases between the two germline ends. This CDR3 has 11 amino acids. In germline, CDR1 is SGHDN, CDR2 FVKESK. CDR3 in amino acids: CASSQGQGAFF. The CDR3, as DNA: TGTGCCAGCAGCCAAGGGCAAGGAGCTTTCTTT. The whole variable domain, remainder taken from reference TRBV14 and TRBJ1-1, is EAGVTQFPSHSVIEKGQTVTLRCDPISGHDNLYWYRRVMGKEIKFLLHFVKESKQDESGMPNNRFLAERTGGTYSTLKVQPAELEDSGVYFCASSQGQGAFFGQGTRLTVV.

The chain links TRBV7-9 to TRBJ1-3; D not resolved. There are 16 residues in the CDR3. V dropped 1 base and J dropped 0 bases, with 10 bases sitting between them. Germline CDR1 SEHNR, CDR2 FQNEAQ (reference sequence). In nucleotides, the CDR3 is TGTGCCAGCAGCTTAGGGTGGGCGGACTCTGGAAACACCATATATTTT. As protein: CASSLGWADSGNTIYF.

The rearrangement joins TRBV7-8 to TRBJ2-3; maybe TRBD1 (5 bases). Germline V gene sequence: CDR1 SGHVS, CDR2 FQNEAQ. This CDR3 is 13 amino acids long. Trimming left V 5 bases short and J 4 bases short, with 10 bases between. The CDR3 loop reads CASSPLGPDTQYF. In DNA, the CDR3 is TGTGCCAGCAGCCCCTTGGGGCCAGATACGCAGTATTTT.

The chain recombines TRBV19 with TRBJ2-3; perhaps TRBD1 as D (5 bases). CDR3 size: 13 residues. Trimming took 10 bases from V and 0 from J, leaving 11 bases between them. Germline values: CDR1 LNHDA, CDR2 SQIVND (reference sequence). Here the CDR3 DNA reads TGTGCCACAAGGGGAACTAGCACAGATACGCAGTATTTT. Its protein is CATRGTSTDTQYF.

This clonotype was seen a few times. This chain joins TRBV19 and TRBJ1-1; 7 bases are shared with TRBD1. V was pared by 4 bases and J by 9 bases, with 8 bases of the junction left unmatched. Per the germline V gene, CDR1 is LNHDA and CDR2 is SQIVND (reference sequence). The CDR3 contains 13 residues. Written as DNA, the CDR3 is TGTGCCAGTAGTAACAGGGGTGGGGAGAAAGCTTTCTTT. As protein: CASSNRGGEKAFF.

The chain recombines TRBV7-8 with TRBJ1-5; 9 bases fit TRBD1. The CDR3 extends over 17 amino acids. V was clipped by 3 bases and J by 2 bases; unmatched bases: 8. Germline lookup yields CDR1 SGHVS and CDR2 FQNEAQ. This CDR3 reads CASSFTTGGHRNQPQHF. Here the CDR3 DNA reads TGTGCCAGCAGCTTCACGACAGGGGGTCATCGCAATCAGCCCCAGCATTTT.

The chain uses TRBV20-1 and TRBJ2-7; perhaps TRBD2 as D (6 bases). CDR3 length: 14 amino acids. The germline gives CDR1 DFQATT, CDR2 SNEGSKA (reference sequence). V lost 0 bases and J 4 bases, leaving 13 bases between the germline ends. The CDR3 DNA reads as TGCAGTGCTAGAGACCCAGGCCGGGGGTACGAGCAGTACTTC. The encoded protein is CSARDPGRGYEQYF.

This clonotype was counted only a few times. This chain joins TRBV29-1 and TRBJ1-5; D perhaps matches TRBD1 (5 bases). The CDR3 loop spans 14 amino acids. In germline, CDR1 is SQVTM, CDR2 ANQGSEA. V lost 4 bases and J 5 bases, leaving 15 bases between the germline ends. This chain's CDR3 is CSVAGTGRDQPQHF. The CDR3 region has the DNA TGCAGCGTTGCAGGGACCGGGCGGGATCAGCCCCAGCATTTT.

The gene calls are TRBV29-1 and TRBJ1-6; D is ambiguous. Trimming took 4 bases from V and 0 from J, leaving 4 bases between them. Germline CDR1 reads SQVTM; CDR2 reads ANQGSEA. This CDR3 spans 13 amino acids. The chain's CDR3 is CSVASSYNSPLHF. The CDR3 DNA sequence: TGCAGCGTTGCTAGCTCCTATAATTCACCCCTCCACTTT. Full variable domain (rest looked up from reference TRBV29-1 and TRBJ1-6): SAVISQKPSRDICQRGTSLTIQCQVDSQVTMMFWYRQQPGQSLTLIATANQGSEATYESGFVIDKFPISRPNLTFSTLTVSNMSPEDSSIYLCSVASSYNSPLHFGNGTRLTVT.

Only one count was recorded for this clonotype. Germline is not matched at one junction end, which may reflect a read error. The V and J genes are TRBV7-2 and TRBJ1-6; 9 bases align to TRBD1. The CDR3 spans 17 residues. CDR1 and CDR2 from the germline V gene are SGHTA and FQGNSA. CDR3 sequence: CASSWGTGSSNNSPLHF. In nucleotides, the CDR3 is TGTGCCAGCAGCTGGGGGACAGGGAGCTCCAATAATTCACCCCTCCACTTT.

The chain has TRBV7-2 and TRBJ2-3; the D call may be TRBD1 or TRBD2 (6 bases each). The germline gives CDR1 SGHTA, CDR2 FQGNSA. CDR3 size: 15 residues. The V and J ends lost 0 bases and 2 bases respectively, with 9 bases between them. The CDR3 loop is CASSLAGGPTDTQYF. In nucleotides, the CDR3 is TGTGCCAGCAGCTTAGCGGGGGGCCCCACAGATACGCAGTATTTT.

This clonotype was seen a single time. The chain joins TRBV28 to TRBJ2-2, with D perhaps TRBD1 (5 bases). V lost 2 bases and J lost 6, with 10 bases in between. Germline CDR1 reads MDHEN; CDR2 reads SYDVKM. CDR3 length: 14 residues. CDR3 region: CASSLRGESGELFF. DNA for the CDR3: TGTGCCAGCAGTTTAAGGGGCGAGTCCGGGGAGCTGTTTTTT.

This clonotype was picked up one time. The chain carries TRBV11-3 and TRBJ2-5; 11 bases line up with TRBD2. V was clipped by 5 bases and J by 5 bases; unmatched bases: 4. This CDR3 contains 14 residues. Germline CDR1 and CDR2: SGHNT and YENEEA. CDR3 coding DNA: TGTGCCAGCAGCCCGAGGACTAGCGGGGAGACCCAGTACTTC. Translated: CASSPRTSGETQYF.

This clonotype was counted a few times. The genes are TRBV6-1 and TRBJ1-5, with 7 bases fitting TRBD1. V lost 4 bases and J lost 6; bases outside the gene matches: 0. The CDR3 sequence is 12 residues long. The germline gives CDR1 MNHNS, CDR2 SASEGT. The chain's CDR3 is CASSGQGQPQHF. The DNA for the CDR3 is TGTGCCAGCAGTGGACAGGGTCAGCCCCAGCATTTT.

This sequence joins TRBV6-4 and TRBJ2-1, with TRBD2 identical over 11 bases. The CDR3 is made up of 15 amino acids. Trimming cost V 2 bases and J 3 bases; bases outside gene matches: 0. Germline V gene lookup returns CDR1 MRHNA and CDR2 SNTAGT. In DNA form, the CDR3 reads TGTGCCAGCAGTGACCTAGCGGGGGGCTACAATGAGCAGTTCTTC. Its translation: CASSDLAGGYNEQFF.

The rearrangement joins TRBV7-2 to TRBJ1-5; D may be TRBD1 (5 bases). Germline V gene data show CDR1 as SGHTA and CDR2 as FQGNSA. The CDR3 contains 14 residues. V was shortened by 3 bases and J by 3 bases, with 9 bases between the two germline ends. CDR3 coding DNA: TGTGCCAGCAGCTTTTCACAGGACAATCAGCCCCAGCATTTT. It encodes CASSFSQDNQPQHF.

This clonotype has a handful of counts. The rearrangement uses TRBV20-1 and TRBJ1-1; TRBD1 matches at 9 bases. In germline, CDR1 is DFQATT, CDR2 SNEGSKA (reference sequence). The CDR3 loop spans 14 amino acids. V lost 1 base to trimming and J lost 4 bases; unmatched junction nucleotides: 4. Here the CDR3 DNA reads TGCAGTGCTAGAGTCCGACAGGGGGGCACTGAAGCTTTCTTT. Its translation: CSARVRQGGTEAFF.

The chain carries TRBV7-9 and TRBJ1-1; no firm D call. Per germline, CDR1 SEHNR and CDR2 FQNEAQ (reference sequence). V gave up 1 base and J gave up 5 bases, with 14 bases separating them. This CDR3 has 15 amino acids. CDR3 coding DNA: TGTGCCAGCAGCTTAGATCTGGGAGGAGGGACTGAAGCTTTCTTT. It specifies CASSLDLGGGTEAFF.

The chain joins TRBV19 to TRBJ2-4; 15 nucleotides line up with TRBD2. Per germline, CDR1 LNHDA and CDR2 SQIVND (reference sequence). The CDR3 is 15 residues long. The trim removed 10 bases at V and 0 bases at J, leaving 1 base unmatched. This chain's CDR3 is CATGLAGGAKNIQYF. The CDR3 nucleotides are TGTGCCACGGGACTAGCGGGAGGAGCCAAAAACATTCAGTACTTC. The variable domain in full, completed from reference TRBV19 and TRBJ2-4, reads DGGITQSPKYLFRKEGQNVTLSCEQNLNHDAMYWYRQDPGQGLRLIYYSQIVNDFQKGDIAEGYSVSREKKESFPLTVTSAQKNPTAFYLCATGLAGGAKNIQYFGAGTRLSVL.

This clonotype appeared a few times. J is TRBJ1-1 and V is TRBV20-1, with D possibly TRBD1 on 6 matching bases. This CDR3 has 13 residues. V was pared by 3 bases and J by 0 bases, with 8 bases between. Germline V CDR1 and CDR2: DFQATT, SNEGSKA (reference sequence). The CDR3 spells CSASRGMNTEAFF. Here the CDR3 DNA reads TGCAGTGCTAGTAGGGGGATGAACACTGAAGCTTTCTTT.

In this sample, this clonotype turned up a few times. V usage is TRBV27 and J usage is TRBJ2-2; 7 nucleotides match TRBD1. This CDR3 has 16 amino acids. The V segment lost 6 bases and the J segment 0 bases; nucleotides outside the gene matches: 7. Germline assignment: CDR1 MNHEY and CDR2 SMNVEV (reference sequence). Here the CDR3 DNA reads TGTGCCAGCAGCGTAACCGGGACAGCGAACACCGGGGAGCTGTTTTTT. Translating gives CASSVTGTANTGELFF.

This chain joins TRBV28 and TRBJ1-3; D gene uncertain. Trimming took off 5 bases at V and 0 bases at J, with 14 bases between the two ends. Looked up from germline, CDR1 is MDHEN and CDR2 is SYDVKM. The CDR3 is 16 residues long. CDR3 DNA sequence: TGTGCCAGCAGTCAACAGACATTCTCCTCTGGAAACACCATATATTTT. Residues: CASSQQTFSSGNTIYF.

This chain joins TRBV20-1 and TRBJ1-2; D may be TRBD1 (5 bases). CDR1 is DFQATT, CDR2 SNEGSKA, per germline (reference sequence). Between the trimmed V and J ends, which lost 6 bases and 5 bases, there was a span of 10 bases. This CDR3 contains 11 residues. CDR3 loop: CSAPGLYGYTF. The CDR3 DNA is TGCAGTGCACCAGGGCTATATGGCTACACCTTC.

The V gene is TRBV10-2, the J gene TRBJ1-2, with 9 bases lining up with TRBD1. Germline CDR1 WSHSY, CDR2 SAAADI. Germline trimming cut 2 bases from V and 4 bases from J; bases unmatched to any gene: 11. The CDR3 sequence is 17 residues long. CDR3 amino acids: CASSEGAQGALSYGYTF. The CDR3 DNA reads TGCGCCAGCAGTGAGGGTGCACAGGGGGCGCTTTCCTATGGCTACACCTTC.

The V and J genes are TRBV4-1 and TRBJ1-3; D gene ambiguous. Germline CDR1 reads MGHRA; CDR2 reads YSYEKL. The CDR3 has 15 residues. Deletions cut 4 bases from V and 8 bases from J, with 18 bases between. This CDR3 is CASSPDVLLGYTIYF. CDR3 coding DNA: TGCGCCAGCAGCCCCGACGTCTTACTGGGATACACCATATATTTT.

This clonotype was seen a handful of times. In DNA, the CDR3 is TGTGCCAGCAGCTTAGCGGACAGGGGGTACGATACGCAGTATTTT. It is translated as CASSLADRGYDTQYF. The V gene is TRBV7-8, the J gene TRBJ2-3, with 10 bases aligning to TRBD1. The CDR3 is made up of 15 amino acids. Per germline, CDR1 SGHVS and CDR2 FQNEAQ. V was pared by 0 bases and J by 6 bases, with 3 bases of the junction left unmatched.

This clonotype was counted between two and nine times. This chain links TRBV27 with TRBJ1-6; TRBD1 is a possible D gene (5 bases). The V gene lost 5 bases and the J gene lost 6 bases, with 14 bases spanning the gap. From germline, CDR1 is MNHEY and CDR2 SMNVEV (reference sequence). The length of the CDR3 is 15 residues. CDR3 sequence reads: CASSTGGGFNSPLHF. The CDR3 bases are TGTGCCAGCAGTACCGGGGGTGGGTTTAATTCACCCCTCCACTTT.

This clonotype was counted only a few times. The J gene is TRBJ1-1, the V gene TRBV6-2 or TRBV6-3; D may be TRBD1 (6 bases). This CDR3 comprises 15 residues. The V end lost 4 bases, the J end lost 6 bases, and 18 bases lay between the germline ends. Germline loops: CDR1 MNHEY, CDR2 SVGEGT. The CDR3 nucleotides are TGTGCCAGCAGTTCGCCCCCAGGGGCGGTAGCTGAAGCTTTCTTT. Its protein is CASSSPPGAVAEAFF.